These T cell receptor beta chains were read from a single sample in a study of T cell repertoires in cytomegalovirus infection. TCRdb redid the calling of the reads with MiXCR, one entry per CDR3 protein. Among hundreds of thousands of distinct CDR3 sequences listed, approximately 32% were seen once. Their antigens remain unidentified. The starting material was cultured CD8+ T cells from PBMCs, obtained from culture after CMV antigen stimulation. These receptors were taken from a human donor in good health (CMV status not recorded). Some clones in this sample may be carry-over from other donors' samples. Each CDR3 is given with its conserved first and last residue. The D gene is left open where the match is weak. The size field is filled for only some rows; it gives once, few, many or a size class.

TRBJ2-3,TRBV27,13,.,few,TGTGCCAGCAGTTCCGAAGGCACAGATACGCAGTATTTT,CASSSEGTDTQYF
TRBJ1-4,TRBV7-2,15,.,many,TGTGCCAGCAGCTTAGTGGGGGCAACTAATGAAAAACTGTTTTTT,CASSLVGATNEKLFF
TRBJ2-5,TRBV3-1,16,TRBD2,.,TGTGCCAGCAGCCACGTGAGGACTAGCCTCCAAGAGACCCAGTACTTC,CASSHVRTSLQETQYF
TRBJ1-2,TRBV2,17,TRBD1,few,TGTGCCAGCAGTGAAGAGCGACAGGGGTGGGTAGGCTATGGCTACACCTTC,CASSEERQGWVGYGYTF
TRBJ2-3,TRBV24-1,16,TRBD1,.,TGTGCCACCAGTGACAGGGACAGCCTTAGCACAGATACGCAGTATTTT,CATSDRDSLSTDTQYF
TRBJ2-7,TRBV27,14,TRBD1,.,TGTGCCAGCAGTTCCCAGGGGGCTCTCCTGGGGCAGTACTTC,CASSSQGALLGQYF
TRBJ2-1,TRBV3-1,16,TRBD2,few,TGTGCCAGCAGCCAAGGCGGGATTAGCGGGGTCAATGAGCAGTTCTTC,CASSQGGISGVNEQFF
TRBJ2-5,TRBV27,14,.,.,TGTGCCAGCAGTCTTTTTAGCCCCCAAGAGACCCAGTACTTC,CASSLFSPQETQYF
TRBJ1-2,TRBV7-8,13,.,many,TGTGCCAGCAGCTTAGGGGAGGGGGAGGGCTACACCTTC,CASSLGEGEGYTF
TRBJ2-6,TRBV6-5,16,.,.,TGTGCCAGCAGTTACGGTACACCCTCTGGGGCCAACGTCCTGACTTTC,CASSYGTPSGANVLTF
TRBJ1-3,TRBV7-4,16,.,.,TGTGCCAGCACCTTTAGAACAGGGAGCTCTGGAAACACCGTATATTTT,CASTFRTGSSGNTVYF
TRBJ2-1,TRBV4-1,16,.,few,TGCGCCAGCAGCCAACCTACTTTGGCATCCGGCGATGAGCAGTTCTTC,CASSQPTLASGDEQFF
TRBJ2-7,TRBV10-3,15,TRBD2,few,TGTGCCATCACGACGAGGCGGGGGGACTCCTACGAGCAGTACTTC,CAITTRRGDSYEQYF
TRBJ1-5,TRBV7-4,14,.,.,TGTGCCAGCAGCTCGTTGACAGACAATCAGCCCCAGCATTTT,CASSSLTDNQPQHF
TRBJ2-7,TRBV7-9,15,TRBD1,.,TGTGCCAGCAGCTTAGAACGACAGGGTGCCCTCGAGCAGTACTTC,CASSLERQGALEQYF
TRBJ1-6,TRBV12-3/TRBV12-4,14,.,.,TGTGCTAGCAGTTTAGTCCGGTATAATTCACCCCTCCACTTT,CASSLVRYNSPLHF
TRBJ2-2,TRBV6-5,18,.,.,TGTGCCAGCAGTTACTCGAAATTAGCCACGCAGAACACCGGGGAGCTGTTTTTT,CASSYSKLATQNTGELFF
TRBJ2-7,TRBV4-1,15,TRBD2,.,TGCGCCAGCAGCCAAGAGGAAGCGGGGCCCTACGAGCAGTACTTC,CASSQEEAGPYEQYF
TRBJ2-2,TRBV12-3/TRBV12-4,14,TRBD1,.,TGTGCCAGCATAGGACAGGGACACACCGGGGAGCTGTTTTTT,CASIGQGHTGELFF
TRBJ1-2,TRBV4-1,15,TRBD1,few,TGCGCCAGCAGCCGTCGACAGGGATACGACTATGGCTACACCTTC,CASSRRQGYDYGYTF
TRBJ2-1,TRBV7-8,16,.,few,TGTGCCAGCATACCCATGGACTATCCCACAAGGGATGAGCAGTTCTTC,CASIPMDYPTRDEQFF
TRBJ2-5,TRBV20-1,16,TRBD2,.,TGCAGTGCCCCGAGGGAAGGTAGCGGGGGGCAAGAGACCCAGTACTTC,CSAPREGSGGQETQYF
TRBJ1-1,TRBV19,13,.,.,TGTGCCAGTAGATACAAGGGGACGACTGAAGCTTTCTTT,CASRYKGTTEAFF
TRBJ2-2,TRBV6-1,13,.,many,TGTGCCAGCAGTGATACAGGGTCCGGGGAGCTGTTTTTT,CASSDTGSGELFF
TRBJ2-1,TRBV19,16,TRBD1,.,TGTGCCAGTAGTAGCGCCGACAGGGGGCCCTACAATGAGCAGTTCTTC,CASSSADRGPYNEQFF
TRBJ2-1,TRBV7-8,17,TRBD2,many,TGTGCCAGCAGCATCTCCGGGACTAGCGGTGCCTACAATGAGCAGTTCTTC,CASSISGTSGAYNEQFF
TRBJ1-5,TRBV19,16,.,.,TGTGCCAGTAGTCGGGAGTTTACTACGGGGGGTCAGCCCCAGCATTTT,CASSREFTTGGQPQHF
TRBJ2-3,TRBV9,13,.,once,TGTGCCAGCAGCGTCGCCCTCGAGGATACGCAGTATTTT,CASSVALEDTQYF
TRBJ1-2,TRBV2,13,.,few,TGTGCCAGCAGTGGGCGGGCCAGCTATGGCTACACCTTC,CASSGRASYGYTF
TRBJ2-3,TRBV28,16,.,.,TGTGCCAGCAGTTTATATCTCAACCGAGGCACAGATACGCAGTATTTT,CASSLYLNRGTDTQYF
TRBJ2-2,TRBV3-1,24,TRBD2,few,TGTGCCAGCAGCCGACACAGAGACGTTGGGGGACTAGCGGACTCAATCTCGAACACCGGGGAGCTGTTTTTT,CASSRHRDVGGLADSISNTGELFF